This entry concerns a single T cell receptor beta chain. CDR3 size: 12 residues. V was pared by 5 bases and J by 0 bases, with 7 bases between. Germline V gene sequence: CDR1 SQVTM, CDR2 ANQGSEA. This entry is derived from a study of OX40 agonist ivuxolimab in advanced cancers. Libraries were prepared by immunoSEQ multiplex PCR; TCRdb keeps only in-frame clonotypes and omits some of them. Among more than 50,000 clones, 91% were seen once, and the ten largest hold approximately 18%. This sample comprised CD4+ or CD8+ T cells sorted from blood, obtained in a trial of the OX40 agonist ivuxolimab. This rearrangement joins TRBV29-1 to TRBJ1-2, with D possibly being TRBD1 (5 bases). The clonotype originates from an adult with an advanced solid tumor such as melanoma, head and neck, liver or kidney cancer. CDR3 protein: CSVQGTNYGYTF. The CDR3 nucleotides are TGCAGCGTTCAGGGAACTAACTATGGCTACACCTTC.